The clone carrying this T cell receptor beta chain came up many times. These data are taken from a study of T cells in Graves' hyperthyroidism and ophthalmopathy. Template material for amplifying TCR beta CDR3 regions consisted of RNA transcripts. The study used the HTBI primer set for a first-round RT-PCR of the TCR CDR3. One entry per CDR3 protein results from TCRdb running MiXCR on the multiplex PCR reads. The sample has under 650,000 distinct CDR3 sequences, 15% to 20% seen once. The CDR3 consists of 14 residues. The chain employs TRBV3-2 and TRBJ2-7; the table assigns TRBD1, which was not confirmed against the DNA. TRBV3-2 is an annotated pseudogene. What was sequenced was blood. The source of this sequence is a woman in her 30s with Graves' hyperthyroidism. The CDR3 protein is CASTPGVKDYEQYF. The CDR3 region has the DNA TGTGCCAGCACACCAGGGGTAAAGGACTACGAGCAGTACTTC.